This TCR beta chain was recovered during a study of OX40 agonist ivuxolimab in advanced cancers. Some background on the complete study: The costimulatory receptor OX40 (CD134) was targeted by ivuxolimab, a fully human IgG2 agonistic monoclonal antibody. Intravenous ivuxolimab was administered to patients every 2 weeks at six dose levels: 0.01, 0.1, 0.3, 1.5, 3 and 10 mg/kg. Among the 52 dose-escalation patients, approximately 20 had hepatocellular carcinoma, roughly 15 melanoma, 9 renal cell carcinoma and 9 head and neck cancer. A male proportion of roughly 80% and a mean age of roughly 55 years, ranging from about 23 to 90, were recorded for the dose-escalation cohort. Prior anti-PD-1, anti-PD-L1 or anti-CTLA-4 therapy was permitted, and 40% of dose-escalation patients had received checkpoint inhibitors. Partial responses were achieved by three dose-escalation patients, of whom one had hepatocellular carcinoma and two had cutaneous melanoma. Peripheral TCRbeta sequencing aimed to test whether ivuxolimab altered TCR sequence diversity and caused clonal T-cell expansion. The paper covers the monotherapy dose-escalation part of the phase I ivuxolimab trial, which included N of about 50 patients. Overall study results and their limits: Low levels of normalized T-cell clonal expansion were also seen in some patients who did not respond. Antigen specificity was not determined for the clonally expanded peripheral T cells. Clonal expansion of both CD4+ and CD8+ blood T cells was observed from baseline to week 6 at doses 0.1 to 3.0 mg/kg. Partial responders in the 0.1-3.0 mg/kg groups had among the lowest normalized peripheral clonal expansion, especially among CD8+ T cells. On average, CD8+ T cells showed more expanded clones than CD4+ T cells after ivuxolimab.

Genomic DNA was extracted from sorted cells for sequencing of the TCRbeta CDR3 region. The immunoSEQ Assay was used for sequencing of TCRbeta CDR3 regions. The table was pulled from immuneACCESS by TCRdb, which kept in-frame rearrangements only. Such tables lose some clones; where checked, under half of the loss comes from unresolved V genes, and the rest has no known cause. The sample yields roughly 71,000 clones; about 85% were counted once. The ten largest clones represent around 0.96% of the sample. As regards this clone: Its antigen is still unknown. There are no base qualities to consult, and no much larger clone falls within one base. Other DNA sequences in this sample translate to the same CDR3.

Patients with a history of autoimmune disease or receiving systemic immunosuppression were excluded from the trial. Peripheral blood for TCR sequencing was collected from all dose cohorts at baseline, on cycle 4 day 1, and on cycle 7 day 1. Samples were obtained from an open-label, multicenter, first-in-human phase I dose-escalation trial of ivuxolimab. Adults with locally advanced or metastatic melanoma, renal cell, hepatocellular, or head and neck squamous cell carcinoma were enrolled in the trial. Before TCR sequencing, CD4+ and CD8+ T cells were separately sorted from peripheral blood. Cut back by 6 bases and 4 bases, the V and J ends lie 11 bases apart. The CDR3 starts with the cysteine, ends with the phenylalanine, and has 13 residues. Here the CDR3 DNA is all that survives: 39 bases in frame from base 1. Looking up the germline V gene (reference sequence) yields CDR1 SEHNR and CDR2 FQNEAQ.

This TCR was recovered from an adult with an advanced solid tumor such as melanoma, head and neck, liver or kidney cancer. The specimen was CD4+ or CD8+ T cells sorted from blood, collected in a trial of the OX40 agonist ivuxolimab. The rearrangement combines TRBV7-9 with TRBJ2-3; the D call is tentative, TRBD1 or TRBD2, as each matches 6 bases. CDR3 protein: CASSPRGPDTQYF. In nucleotides, the sequence is TGTGCCAGCAGTCCCCGGGGGCCAGATACGCAGTATTTT. Outside the CDR3, residues come from the reference TRBV7-9 and TRBJ2-3 proteins, so the full variable domain is: DTGVSQNPRHKITKRGQNVTFRCDPISEHNRLYWYRQTLGQGPEFLTYFQNEAQLEKSRLLSDRFSAERPKGSFSTLEIQRTEQGDSAMYLCASSPRGPDTQYFGPGTRLTVL.